This TCR beta chain was sequenced in a study of patients and donors after allogeneic stem cell transplantation. One entry per CDR3 protein, called by TCRdb with MiXCR from the RT-PCR reads. The data hold hundreds of thousands of distinct CDR3 sequences, with more than 15% observed a single time. This CDR3 has 15 residues. V was pared by 4 bases and J by 5 bases, with 17 bases between. Germline CDR1 SGHKS, CDR2 YYEKEE (reference sequence). The sample holds a few counts of this clonotype. This chain joins TRBV5-5 and TRBJ2-3; no clear D. Source material: blood, either unsorted or a sorted T cell fraction (not recorded which). This sequence was found in a human donor who was either an allogeneic HSCT recipient or a stem cell or donor lymphocyte infusion donor (not recorded which). It is not recorded whose cells these are; they may come from a transplant donor. Here the CDR3 DNA reads TGTGCCAGCAGCATCGCGGTAACGACCCTAGATACGCAGTATTTT. Translated: CASSIAVTTLDTQYF.